Presented here are 10 T cell receptor beta chains from one specimen sequenced in a study of beta chain features in type 1 diabetes. Reverse transcribing all isolated RNA meant expressed TCRB transcripts were sequenced. Only in-frame clones appear in the TCRdb table, and some are missing; sequencing was by immunoSEQ multiplex PCR. The data hold some 240,000 clones, with around 9.9% observed a single time. Sample: central memory CD4+ T cells from blood. Receptors originate from a man between 18 and 35 years old in good health.

On this clone itself: The sample carries other DNA sequences with the same CDR3. This chain links TRBV7-9 with TRBJ2-1; 9 bases match TRBD2. V lost 3 bases and J lost 2; bases outside the gene matches: 5. This CDR3 has 16 amino acids. Germline V gives CDR1 SEHNR, CDR2 FQNEAQ (reference sequence). The CDR3 region has the DNA TGTGCCAGCAGCTTGTCGTTAGCGGGAGCCTACAATGAGCAGTTCTTC. The encoded protein is CASSLSLAGAYNEQFF.

There are a few counts of this clone. The V and J genes are TRBV6-6 and TRBJ2-3; D gene ambiguous. Between the trimmed V and J ends, which lost 10 bases and 2 bases, there was a span of 7 bases. CDR1 is MNHNY and CDR2 is SVGAGI in the germline V gene (reference sequence). The CDR3 covers 11 residues. In DNA form, the CDR3 reads TGTGCCACCGGAGACACAGATACGCAGTATTTT. This gives the protein CATGDTDTQYF.

J is TRBJ1-1 and V is TRBV10-3; 8 nucleotides line up with TRBD1. Germline lookup yields CDR1 ENHRY and CDR2 SYGVKD. The CDR3 is 13 amino acids. V shed 5 bases and J 1 base; nucleotides not matched to a gene: 0. CDR3 coding DNA: TGTGCCATCAGTACAGGGGGGAACACTGAAGCTTTCTTT. Its translation is CAISTGGNTEAFF.

A few counts support this clone. CDR3 residues: CATSSPSLLGFPEAFF. For the CDR3, the DNA is TGTGCCACCAGCAGTCCGTCTTTATTGGGGTTTCCTGAAGCTTTCTTT. This chain links TRBV15 with TRBJ1-1; D uncertain. V gave up 3 bases and J gave up 6 bases, with 20 bases separating them. The CDR3 length is 16 residues. In germline, CDR1 is LNHNV, CDR2 YYDKDF (reference sequence). Full variable domain (outside the CDR3, taken from reference TRBV15 and TRBJ1-1): DAMVIQNPRYQVTQFGKPVTLSCSQTLNHNVMYWYQQKSSQAPKLLFHYYDKDFNNEADTPDNFQSRRPNTSFCFLDIRSPGLGDTAMYLCATSSPSLLGFPEAFFGQGTRLTVV.

Of note for this clone: At one end the junction does not follow the germline gene, possibly because of a read error. This sequence joins TRBV10-3 and TRBJ1-1; D is uncertain. The CDR3 sequence is 13 residues long. Germline CDR1 reads ENHRY; CDR2 reads SYGVKD. CDR3 loop: CAISGSTNAEAFF. CDR3 sequence (DNA): TGTGCCATCAGCGGTTCAACGAACGCTGAAGCTTTCTTT.

The J gene is TRBJ2-7, the V gene TRBV30; D may be TRBD1 (6 bases). This CDR3 comprises 14 residues. V lost 2 bases, J lost 7 bases, and 18 bases lay in between. Germline CDR1 GTSNPN, CDR2 SVGIG (reference sequence). The CDR3 spells CAWSSKGVTREQYF. The CDR3 DNA follows: TGTGCCTGGAGTTCGAAGGGGGTTACAAGGGAGCAGTACTTC.

The rearrangement links TRBV6-5 to TRBJ2-5; 7 nucleotides align to TRBD1. CDR3 length: 13 amino acids. Per the germline V gene, CDR1 is MNHEY and CDR2 is SVGAGI. V lost 7 bases and J lost 5; bases outside the gene matches: 7. CDR3 sequence (DNA): TGTGCCAGCACTACTTCAGGGGGTGAGACCCAGTACTTC. It is translated as CASTTSGGETQYF.

This clone was seen many times. Other nucleotide sequences from this sample produce the same CDR3. This rearrangement joins TRBV14 to TRBJ2-7; 13 bases map to TRBD2. After removal of 3 bases from V and 6 bases from J, the junction contained 8 bases not matched to a gene. From germline, CDR1 is SGHDN and CDR2 FVKESK. The CDR3 has 16 amino acids. The DNA for the CDR3 is TGTGCCAGCAGCCATGGTGGACTAGCGGGAGTTTTCGAGCAGTACTTC. Translation: CASSHGGLAGVFEQYF.

The V gene is TRBV2, the J gene TRBJ2-6; no reliable D call. This CDR3 is 15 amino acids long. Germline assignment: CDR1 SNHLY and CDR2 FYNNEI. Trimming took 2 bases from V and 1 from J, leaving 6 bases between them. As DNA, the CDR3 is TGTGCCAGCAGTGAACCCAAATCTGGGGCCAACGTCCTGACTTTC. This encodes CASSEPKSGANVLTF.

A single count supports this clone. The chain combines TRBV5-1 with TRBJ1-4; unclear D gene. Per the germline V gene, CDR1 is SGHRS and CDR2 is YFSETQ. The V end lost 0 bases, the J end lost 3 bases, and 9 bases lay between the germline ends. This CDR3 contains 15 residues. CDR3 sequence reads: CASSLERLPNEKLFF. The CDR3 nucleotides are TGCGCCAGCAGCTTGGAAAGGTTACCTAATGAAAAACTGTTTTTT.